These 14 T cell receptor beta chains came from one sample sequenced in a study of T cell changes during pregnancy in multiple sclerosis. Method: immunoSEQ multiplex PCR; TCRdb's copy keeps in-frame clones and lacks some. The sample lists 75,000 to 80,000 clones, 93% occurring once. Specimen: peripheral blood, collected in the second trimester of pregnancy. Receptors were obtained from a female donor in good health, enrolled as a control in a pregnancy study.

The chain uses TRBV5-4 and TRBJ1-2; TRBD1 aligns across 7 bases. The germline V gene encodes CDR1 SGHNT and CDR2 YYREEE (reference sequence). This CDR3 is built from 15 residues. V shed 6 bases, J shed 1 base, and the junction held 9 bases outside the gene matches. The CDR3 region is CASTDRGQLNYGYTF. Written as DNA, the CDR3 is TGTGCCAGCACCGATCGGGGACAGCTTAACTATGGCTACACCTTC.

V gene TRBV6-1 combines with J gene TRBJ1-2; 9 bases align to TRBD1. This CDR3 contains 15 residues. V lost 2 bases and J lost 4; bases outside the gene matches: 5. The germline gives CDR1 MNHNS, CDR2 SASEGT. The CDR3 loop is CASSELQGATYGYTF. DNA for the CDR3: TGTGCCAGCAGTGAACTACAGGGGGCTACCTATGGCTACACCTTC.

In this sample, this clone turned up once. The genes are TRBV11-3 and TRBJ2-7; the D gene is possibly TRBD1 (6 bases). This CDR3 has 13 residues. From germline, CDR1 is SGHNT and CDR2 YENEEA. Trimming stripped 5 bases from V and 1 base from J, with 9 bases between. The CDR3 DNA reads TGTGCCAGCAGCAGGGACACTTCCTACGAGCAGTACTTC. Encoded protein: CASSRDTSYEQYF.

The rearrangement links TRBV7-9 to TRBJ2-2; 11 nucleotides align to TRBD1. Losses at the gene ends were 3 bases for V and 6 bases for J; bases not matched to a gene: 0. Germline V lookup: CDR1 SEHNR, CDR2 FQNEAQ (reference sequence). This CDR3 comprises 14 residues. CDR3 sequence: CASSLGQGAGELFF. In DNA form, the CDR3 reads TGTGCCAGCAGCTTGGGACAGGGGGCCGGGGAGCTGTTTTTT.

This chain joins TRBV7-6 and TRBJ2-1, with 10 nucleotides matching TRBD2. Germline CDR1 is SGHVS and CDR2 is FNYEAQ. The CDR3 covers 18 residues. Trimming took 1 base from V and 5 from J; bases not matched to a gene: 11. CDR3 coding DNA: TGTGCCAGCAGCTTAGAAAGGGGGCTAGCGGGGGCTAACAATGAGCAGTTCTTC. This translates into CASSLERGLAGANNEQFF. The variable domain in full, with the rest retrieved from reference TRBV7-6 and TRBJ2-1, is GAGVSQSPRYKVTKRGQDVALRCDPISGHVSLYWYRQALGQGPEFLTYFNYEAQQDKSGLPNDRFSAERPEGSISTLTIQRTEQRDSAMYRCASSLERGLAGANNEQFFGPGTRLTVL.

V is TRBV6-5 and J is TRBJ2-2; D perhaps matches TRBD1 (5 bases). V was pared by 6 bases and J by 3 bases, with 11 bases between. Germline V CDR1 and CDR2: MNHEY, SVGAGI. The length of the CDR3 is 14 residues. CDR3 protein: CASSPPGYTGELFF. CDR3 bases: TGTGCCAGCAGCCCCCCAGGGTACACCGGGGAGCTGTTTTTT.

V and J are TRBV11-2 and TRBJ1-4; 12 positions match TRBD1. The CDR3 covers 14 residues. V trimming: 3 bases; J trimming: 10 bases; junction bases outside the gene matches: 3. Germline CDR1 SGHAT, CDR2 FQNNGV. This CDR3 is CASSLGQGARKLFF. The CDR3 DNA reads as TGTGCCAGCAGCTTGGGACAGGGGGCGCGAAAACTGTTTTTT.

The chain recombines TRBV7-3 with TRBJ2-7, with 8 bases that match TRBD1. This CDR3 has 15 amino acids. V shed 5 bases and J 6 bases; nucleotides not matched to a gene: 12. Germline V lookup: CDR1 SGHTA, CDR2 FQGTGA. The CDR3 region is CASSPQGALRGEQYF. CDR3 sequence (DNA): TGTGCCAGCAGCCCCCAGGGGGCCCTCCGTGGCGAGCAGTACTTC. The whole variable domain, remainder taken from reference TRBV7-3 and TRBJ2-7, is GAGVSQTPSNKVTEKGKYVELRCDPISGHTALYWYRQSLGQGPEFLIYFQGTGAADDSGLPNDRFFAVRPEGSVSTLKIQRTERGDSAVYLCASSPQGALRGEQYFGPGTRLTVT.

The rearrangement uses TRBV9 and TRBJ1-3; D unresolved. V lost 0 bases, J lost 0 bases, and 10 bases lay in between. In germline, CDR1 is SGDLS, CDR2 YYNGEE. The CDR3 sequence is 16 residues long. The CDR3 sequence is CASSVDPGNSGNTIYF. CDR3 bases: TGTGCCAGCAGCGTAGATCCGGGGAACTCTGGAAACACCATATATTTT.

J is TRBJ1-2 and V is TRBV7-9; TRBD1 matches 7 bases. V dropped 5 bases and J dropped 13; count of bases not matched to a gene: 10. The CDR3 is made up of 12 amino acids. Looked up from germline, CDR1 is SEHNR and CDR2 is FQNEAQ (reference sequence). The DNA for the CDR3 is TGTGCCAGCAGCCCAACAGGGGTTACCGGCACCTTC. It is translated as CASSPTGVTGTF.

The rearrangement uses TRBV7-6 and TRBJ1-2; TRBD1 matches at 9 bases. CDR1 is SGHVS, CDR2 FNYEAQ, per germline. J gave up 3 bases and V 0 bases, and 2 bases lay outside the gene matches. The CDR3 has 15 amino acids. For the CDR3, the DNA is TGTGCCAGCAGCTTAGCCCGGACAGGGGACTATGGCTACACCTTC. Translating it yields CASSLARTGDYGYTF.

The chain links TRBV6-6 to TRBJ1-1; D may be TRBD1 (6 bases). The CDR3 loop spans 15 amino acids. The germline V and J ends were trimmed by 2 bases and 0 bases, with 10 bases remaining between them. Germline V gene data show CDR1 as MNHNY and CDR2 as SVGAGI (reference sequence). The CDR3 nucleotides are TGTGCCAGCAGTTACGACAGGCGATTGAACACTGAAGCTTTCTTT. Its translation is CASSYDRRLNTEAFF.

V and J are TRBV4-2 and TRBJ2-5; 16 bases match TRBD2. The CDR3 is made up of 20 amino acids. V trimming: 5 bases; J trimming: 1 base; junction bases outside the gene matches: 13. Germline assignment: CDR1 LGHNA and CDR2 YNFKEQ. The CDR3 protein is CASSKRGGLAGGQIQETQYF. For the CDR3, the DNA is TGTGCCAGCAGCAAAAGAGGGGGACTAGCGGGGGGGCAGATCCAAGAGACCCAGTACTTC.

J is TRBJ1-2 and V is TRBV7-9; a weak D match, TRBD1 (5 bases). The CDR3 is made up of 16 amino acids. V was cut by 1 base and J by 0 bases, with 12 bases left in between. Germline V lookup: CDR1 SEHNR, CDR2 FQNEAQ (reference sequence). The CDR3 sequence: CASSLVGADPNYGYTF. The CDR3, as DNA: TGTGCCAGCAGCTTAGTAGGGGCAGACCCTAACTATGGCTACACCTTC.